What follows is one T cell receptor (beta chain) and its context. Its matching antigen is unknown. V shed 3 bases and J 5 bases; nucleotides not matched to a gene: 4. The CDR3 spans 14 residues. Germline loops: CDR1 SNHLY, CDR2 FYNNEI. Assay: immunoSEQ multiplex PCR; the TCRdb copy retains only in-frame clones and omits some. The table lists about 110,000 clones, 90% of them singletons. These data come from a study of OX40 agonist ivuxolimab in advanced cancers. Study summary: The diagnoses of dose-escalation patients were hepatocellular carcinoma, melanoma, renal cell or head and neck cancer. Participants averaged roughly 60 years of age (range roughly 20 to 90) and were 75% to 90% male.

Overall study findings and caveats: The expanded peripheral T cells' antigen specificity was not determined. CD4+ T cells averaged fewer expanded clones than CD8+ T cells.

This chain joins TRBV2 and TRBJ2-1; 7 positions match TRBD1. Sequencing used CD4+ or CD8+ T cells sorted from blood, obtained in a trial of the OX40 agonist ivuxolimab. The TCR comes from an adult with an advanced solid tumor such as melanoma, head and neck, liver or kidney cancer. As DNA, the CDR3 is TGTGCCAGCAGTGACCGGGACAGACACAATGAGCAGTTCTTC. This sequence encodes CASSDRDRHNEQFF. Together with reference TRBV2 and TRBJ2-1, the CDR3 gives the full variable domain: EPEVTQTPSHQVTQMGQEVILRCVPISNHLYFYWYRQILGQKVEFLVSFYNNEISEKSEIFDDQFSVERPDGSNFTLKIRSTKLEDSAMYFCASSDRDRHNEQFFGPGTRLTVL.